This T cell receptor (beta chain) was captured in a study of cytomegalovirus exposure and HLA in healthy donors. In the PCR, 60 Vbeta and 13 Jbeta primers were used. Some clones are missing from TCRdb's copy, which holds only in-frame ones; the method was immunoSEQ multiplex PCR. This repertoire shows about 78,000 clones, roughly 72% found once; its top ten account for approximately 10%. As for this clone: Its specificity is not known.

Findings of the study overall: Specificity of a few CMV-associated chains for CMV antigens was verified in vitro. CMV serostatus alone was available as immune exposure information.

The clonotype originates from a middle-aged woman in good health and CMV-seropositive. The sample comprised PBMCs.

The CDR3 protein is CASSPGQGGTDTQYF. CDR3 sequence (DNA): TGCGCCAGCAGCCCTGGACAGGGAGGCACAGATACGCAGTATTTT. V gene TRBV5-1 combines with J gene TRBJ2-3, with TRBD1 matching 8 bases. CDR1 is SGHRS, CDR2 YFSETQ, per germline. V lost 4 bases, J lost 1 base, and 5 bases stayed unmatched. CDR3 size: 15 residues.